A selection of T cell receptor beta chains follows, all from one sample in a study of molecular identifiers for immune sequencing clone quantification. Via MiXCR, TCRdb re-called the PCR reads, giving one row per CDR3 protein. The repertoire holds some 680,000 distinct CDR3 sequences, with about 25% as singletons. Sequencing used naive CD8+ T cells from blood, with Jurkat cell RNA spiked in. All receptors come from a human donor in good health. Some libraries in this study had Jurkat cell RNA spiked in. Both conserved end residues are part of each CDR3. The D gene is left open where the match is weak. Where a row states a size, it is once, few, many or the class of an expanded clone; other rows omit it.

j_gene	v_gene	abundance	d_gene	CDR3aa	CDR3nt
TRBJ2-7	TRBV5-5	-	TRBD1	CASSLGGWDEQYF	TGTGCCAGCAGCTTAGGGGGCTGGGACGAGCAGTACTTC
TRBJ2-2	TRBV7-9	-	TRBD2	CASSLGLSGGPTGELFF	TGTGCCAGCAGCCTTGGACTATCGGGAGGGCCGACCGGGGAGCTGTTTTTT
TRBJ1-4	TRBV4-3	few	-	CASSSGLQEKLFF	TGCGCCAGCAGCTCCGGCCTTCAGGAAAAACTGTTTTTT
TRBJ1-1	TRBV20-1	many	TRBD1	CSARDRGQGVWLVTEAFF	TGCAGTGCCAGAGATCGGGGACAGGGTGTTTGGTTGGTCACTGAAGCTTTCTTT
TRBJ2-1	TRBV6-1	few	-	CASSEQQYNEQFF	TGTGCCAGCAGTGAACAGCAGTACAATGAGCAGTTCTTC
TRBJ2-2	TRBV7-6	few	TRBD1	CASSYTGTGDTGELFF	TGTGCCAGCAGCTACACCGGGACAGGAGACACCGGGGAGCTGTTTTTT
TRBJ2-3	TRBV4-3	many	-	CASSQGPTRSRGTDTQYF	TGCGCCAGCAGCCAAGGTCCGACCAGATCTAGAGGCACAGATACGCAGTATTTT
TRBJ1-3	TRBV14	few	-	CASSQERWFTGNTIYF	TGTGCCAGCAGCCAAGAGCGATGGTTTACGGGAAACACCATATATTTT
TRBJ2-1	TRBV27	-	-	CASSSGPGLDLYNEQFF	TGTGCCAGCAGTTCCGGCCCGGGACTGGATTTGTACAATGAGCAGTTCTTC
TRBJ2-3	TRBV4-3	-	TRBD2	CASSQERDYSSTDTQYF	TGCGCCAGCAGCCAAGAACGGGACTATTCTAGCACAGATACGCAGTATTTT
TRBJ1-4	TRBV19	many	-	CASRDGLEKNEKLFF	TGTGCCAGTAGGGACGGACTAGAGAAGAATGAAAAACTGTTTTTT
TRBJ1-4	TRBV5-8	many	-	CASSLTRSVPSKLFF	TGTGCCAGCAGCTTGACCAGGTCGGTTCCGTCAAAACTGTTTTTT
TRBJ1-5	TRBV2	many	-	CASSDWALGNQPQHF	TGTGCCAGCAGTGATTGGGCCCTCGGCAATCAGCCCCAGCATTTT
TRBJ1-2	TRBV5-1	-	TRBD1	CASSPGQGMVFYYGHTF	TGCGCCAGCAGCCCGGGACAGGGAATGGTTTTTTACTATGGCCACACCTTC
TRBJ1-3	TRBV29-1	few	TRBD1	CSVEDRDRSEGGNTIYF	TGCAGCGTTGAAGATCGGGACAGGAGCGAAGGAGGAAACACCATATATTTT
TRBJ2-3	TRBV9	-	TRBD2	CASSLLAGAGTDTQYF	TGTGCCAGCAGCCTACTAGCGGGAGCGGGCACAGATACGCAGTATTTT
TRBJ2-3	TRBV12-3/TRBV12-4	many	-	CASSLSGSTSTDTQYF	TGTGCCAGCAGTTTATCGGGATCTACTAGCACAGATACGCAGTATTTT
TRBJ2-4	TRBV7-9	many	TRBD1	CASSHTAGGNIQYF	TGTGCCAGCAGCCATACCGCAGGGGGAAACATTCAGTACTTC
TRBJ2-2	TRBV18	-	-	CASSPPTGFNTGELFF	TGTGCCAGCTCACCACCCACAGGGTTTAACACCGGGGAGCTGTTTTTT
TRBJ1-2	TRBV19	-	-	CASSIQGSDYVYTF	TGTGCCAGTAGTATACAGGGCTCCGACTATGTCTACACCTTC
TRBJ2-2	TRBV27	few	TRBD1	CASSFGTDAGELFF	TGTGCCAGCAGTTTCGGGACAGATGCCGGGGAGCTGTTTTTT
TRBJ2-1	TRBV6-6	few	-	CASTGGHEQFF	TGTGCCAGCACCGGGGGTCATGAGCAGTTCTTC
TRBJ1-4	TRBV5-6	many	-	CASSSWAEPDEKLFF	TGTGCCAGCAGTTCATGGGCGGAACCGGATGAAAAACTGTTTTTT
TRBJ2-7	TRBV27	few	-	CASSSPLKATSSYEQYF	TGTGCCAGCAGTTCCCCGTTAAAAGCGACGAGCTCCTACGAGCAGTACTTC
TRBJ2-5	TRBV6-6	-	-	CASSPDPERETQYF	TGTGCCAGCAGCCCGGACCCAGAGAGGGAGACCCAGTACTTC
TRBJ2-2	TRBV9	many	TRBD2	CASSVVPRLAGTTGELFF	TGTGCCAGCAGCGTAGTACCCCGACTAGCGGGGACCACCGGGGAGCTGTTTTTT
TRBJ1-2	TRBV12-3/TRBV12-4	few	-	CASSTGLANYGYTF	TGTGCCAGCAGTACAGGACTAGCAAACTATGGCTACACCTTC
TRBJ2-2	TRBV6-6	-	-	CACSYSTQAYTGELFF	TGTGCCTGCAGTTACTCGACACAAGCCTACACCGGGGAGCTGTTTTTT
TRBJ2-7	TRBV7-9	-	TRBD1	CASNRQGVSEQYF	TGTGCCAGCAACCGACAGGGGGTTAGCGAGCAGTACTTC
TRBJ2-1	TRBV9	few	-	CASSDEGEAYNEQFF	TGTGCCAGCAGTGACGAAGGGGAAGCCTACAATGAGCAGTTCTTC
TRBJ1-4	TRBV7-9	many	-	CASSSMRDFATNEKLFF	TGTGCCAGCAGCTCCATGCGAGACTTCGCAACTAATGAAAAACTGTTTTTT
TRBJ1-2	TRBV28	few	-	CASSLSGRDYGYTF	TGTGCCAGCAGTTTATCCGGCAGGGACTATGGCTACACCTTC
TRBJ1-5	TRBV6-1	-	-	CASSEAHYGGSNQPQHF	TGTGCCAGCAGTGAAGCCCATTACGGGGGCAGCAATCAGCCCCAGCATTTT
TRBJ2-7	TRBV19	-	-	CASSIVGPTYEQYF	TGTGCCAGTAGTATAGTCGGCCCAACCTACGAGCAGTACTTC
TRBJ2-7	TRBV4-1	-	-	CASSQGDGQIYEQYF	TGCGCCAGCAGCCAAGGGGACGGACAAATCTACGAGCAGTACTTC
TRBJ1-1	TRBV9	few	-	CASSVGTEVNTEAFF	TGTGCCAGCAGCGTAGGGACAGAAGTGAACACTGAAGCTTTCTTT
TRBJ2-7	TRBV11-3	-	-	CASSFRDNPHEQYF	TGTGCCAGCAGCTTCCGGGACAATCCCCACGAGCAGTACTTC
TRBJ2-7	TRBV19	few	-	CASSMGTFEQYF	TGTGCCAGTAGTATGGGGACTTTCGAGCAGTACTTC
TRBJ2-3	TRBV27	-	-	CASSLWGWDTQYF	TGTGCCAGCAGTTTGTGGGGGTGGGATACGCAGTATTTT
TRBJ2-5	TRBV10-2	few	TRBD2	CASSRFGGDQQETQYF	TGCGCCAGCAGTAGGTTCGGGGGGGATCAACAAGAGACCCAGTACTTC
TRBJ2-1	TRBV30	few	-	CAWSVLNLNSYNEQFF	TGTGCCTGGAGTGTTCTAAACTTGAACTCCTACAATGAGCAGTTCTTC
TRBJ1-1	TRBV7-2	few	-	CASSFWVNTEAFF	TGTGCCAGCAGCTTCTGGGTGAACACTGAAGCTTTCTTT
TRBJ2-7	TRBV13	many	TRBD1	CASTAGQGFEQYF	TGTGCCAGCACCGCGGGACAGGGGTTTGAGCAGTACTTC
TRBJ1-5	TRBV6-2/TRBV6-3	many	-	CASSSDSYSNQPQHF	TGTGCCAGCAGCTCGGACAGCTATAGCAATCAGCCCCAGCATTTT
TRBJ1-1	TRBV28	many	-	CASSFRGLTEAFF	TGTGCCAGCAGTTTCCGGGGGCTCACTGAAGCTTTCTTT
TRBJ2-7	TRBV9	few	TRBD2	CASSVTGTSDQEQYF	TGTGCCAGCAGCGTGACCGGGACTAGCGATCAGGAGCAGTACTTC
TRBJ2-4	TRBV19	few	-	CASKSAGLKNIQYF	TGTGCCAGTAAGTCGGCAGGCCTCAAAAACATTCAGTACTTC
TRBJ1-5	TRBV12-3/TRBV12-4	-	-	CASSKPGEANQPQHF	TGTGCCAGCAGTAAGCCCGGCGAGGCTAATCAGCCCCAGCATTTT
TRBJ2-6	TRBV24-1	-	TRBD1	CATSDSQTGGSGANVLTF	TGTGCCACCAGTGATTCGCAGACAGGGGGATCTGGGGCCAACGTCCTGACTTTC
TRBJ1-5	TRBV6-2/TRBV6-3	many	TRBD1	CASSEGTGRPQPQHF	TGTGCCAGCAGCGAGGGGACAGGGAGGCCTCAGCCCCAGCATTTT
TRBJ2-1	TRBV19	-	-	CASSIGVEQFF	TGTGCCAGTAGTATCGGAGTGGAGCAGTTCTTC
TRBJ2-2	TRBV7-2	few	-	CAIGPNTGELFF	TGTGCCATAGGACCTAACACCGGGGAGCTGTTTTTT
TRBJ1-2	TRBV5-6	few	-	CASSLIGLDLGYTF	TGTGCCAGCAGCTTGATTGGGCTTGATTTAGGCTACACCTTC